This TCR beta chain comes out of a study of cytomegalovirus exposure and HLA in healthy donors. Overall study results and limits: Rarity characterized most TCR sequences, yet some public TCRs appeared in many donors. Prediction of most subjects' HLA-A and HLA-B alleles by TCR beta sequences was reportedly accurate. The investigators catalogued 150 to 200 TCR beta chains as cytomegalovirus-associated.

PCR employed 60 Vbeta and 13 Jbeta primers. The data were produced by immunoSEQ multiplex PCR, yet TCRdb's version contains in-frame clones alone and is incomplete. The table shows some 150,000 clones, with about four fifths occurring only once. About this clone itself: No antigen is known for it.

Nominally healthy donors were sampled, though unrecorded immune exposures were likely. CDR1 and CDR2 from the germline V gene are SGHAT and FQNNGV. J gave up 12 bases and V 1 base, and 13 bases lay outside the gene matches. CDR3 length: 16 residues. The receptor's source is a woman aged 25 to 45 in good health and CMV-seropositive. Sequenced input: PBMCs. J is TRBJ2-1 and V is TRBV11-2; 9 bases align to TRBD2. The CDR3 nucleotides read TGTGCCAGCAGCTTAGTGGCGGGGGGGCCCACCTTGAGGCAGTTCTTC. Translating it yields CASSLVAGGPTLRQFF.